This entry lists 21 T cell receptor beta chains sequenced from one sample in a study of blood T cell repertoires in COVID-19. The protocol was immunoSEQ multiplex PCR, while the TCRdb copy is restricted to in-frame clones and leaves out a portion. The sample holds 270,000 or so clones, roughly 88% seen once. The material sequenced was PBMCs or T cells enriched from blood (not recorded which). These receptors were collected from a woman aged 40 to 50 with acute COVID-19.

V is TRBV27 and J is TRBJ2-3; D is undetermined. Germline CDR1 is MNHEY and CDR2 is SMNVEV (reference sequence). The V end lost 0 bases, the J end lost 4 bases, and 8 bases lay between the germline ends. The CDR3 is 14 amino acids. Written as DNA, the CDR3 is TGTGCCAGCAGTTTATCCGCCTATTCAGATACGCAGTATTTT. Its translation: CASSLSAYSDTQYF.

The chain has TRBV5-4 and TRBJ1-4; D unclear. V dropped 0 bases and J dropped 1 base, with 10 bases sitting between them. CDR3 length: 16 residues. Germline assignment: CDR1 SGHNT and CDR2 YYREEE (reference sequence). The CDR3 region is CASSLGRLGTNEKLFF. The CDR3 DNA is TGTGCCAGCAGCTTGGGGCGGCTGGGAACTAATGAAAAACTGTTTTTT.

This clone was counted a few times. This same CDR3 is encoded by further DNA sequences in the sample. The chain couples TRBV21-1 to TRBJ1-5; TRBD1, as called in the table, went unchecked against the DNA. TRBV21-1 is a recognized pseudogene. The CDR3 spans 15 residues. CDR3 nucleotides: TGTGCCAGCAGCAAAGACCAGGGGAGCAATCAGCCCCAGCATTTT. It encodes CASSKDQGSNQPQHF.

V usage is TRBV11-2 and J usage is TRBJ2-1; 7 nucleotides agree with TRBD1. The ends lost 5 bases at V and 5 bases at J; junction bases unmatched: 12. CDR3 size: 16 residues. The germline CDR1 and CDR2 sequences are SGHAT and FQNNGV. The CDR3 coding sequence is TGTGCCAGCAGCATCCTGGACAGGATGGGAAACAATGAGCAGTTCTTC. Its translation: CASSILDRMGNNEQFF.

This clone was counted between two and nine times. The rearrangement uses TRBV28 and TRBJ1-2; the D gene is possibly TRBD1 (5 bases). Trimming cost V 2 bases and J 5 bases, with 12 bases left between them. CDR1 and CDR2 from the germline V gene are MDHEN and SYDVKM. The length of the CDR3 is 14 residues. CDR3 region: CASSLSRVRYGYTF. CDR3 nucleotides: TGTGCCAGCAGTTTAAGCAGGGTACGTTATGGCTACACCTTC.

Only one count was recorded for this clone. The chain joins TRBV10-3 to TRBJ1-1; D call uncertain. V dropped 4 bases and J dropped 7 bases, with 13 bases sitting between them. This CDR3 region has 13 residues. Germline-derived CDR1 and CDR2 are ENHRY and SYGVKD. CDR3 protein: CAISARRGDEAFF. The CDR3 DNA is TGTGCCATCAGTGCGCGTCGGGGAGATGAAGCTTTCTTT.

J is TRBJ2-1 and V is TRBV12-3 or TRBV12-4; D gene unclear. The CDR3 contains 13 residues. V lost 3 bases to trimming and J lost 7 bases, with 10 bases between them. CDR3 protein: CASSFGPQNEQFF. For the CDR3, the DNA is TGTGCCAGCAGTTTCGGCCCACAGAATGAGCAGTTCTTC.

V is TRBV28 and J is TRBJ1-5; TRBD1 matches 7 bases. CDR1 is MDHEN and CDR2 is SYDVKM in the germline V gene. The junction had 7 bases not matched to a gene; V was cut back by 5 bases and J by 6 bases. The CDR3 has 14 residues. The DNA for the CDR3 is TGTGCCAGCAGTCCACAGGGGACCCCTCAGCCCCAGCATTTT. The encoded protein is CASSPQGTPQPQHF.

This sequence joins TRBV28 and TRBJ2-7; TRBD2 agrees at 8 bases. Germline CDR1 and CDR2: MDHEN and SYDVKM. V shed 3 bases and J 5 bases; nucleotides not matched to a gene: 15. There are 17 residues in the CDR3. The CDR3 coding sequence is TGTGCCAGCAGTTTCCCCGCCTCCGGGACTAGGCGGCACGAGCAGTACTTC. As protein: CASSFPASGTRRHEQYF.

CDR3 amino acids: CASSPPIGRGDYGYTF. The CDR3 nucleotides read TGTGCCAGCTCACCACCTATCGGCAGGGGGGACTATGGCTACACCTTC. The chain carries TRBV18 and TRBJ1-2; TRBD1 matches at 7 bases. Trimming at V came to 0 bases and at J to 3 bases, leaving 7 bases not matched to a gene. Germline CDR1 is KGHSH and CDR2 is LQKENI. The CDR3 has 16 amino acids.

V and J are TRBV24-1 and TRBJ2-7, with D possibly matching TRBD2 (6 bases). Germline V CDR1 and CDR2: KGHDR, SFDVKD. V was cut by 2 bases and J by 5 bases, with 18 bases left in between. The CDR3 totals 16 residues. CDR3 protein: CATSDSGRDGSDEQYF. The CDR3 coding sequence is TGTGCCACCAGTGATTCCGGGCGGGACGGGTCGGACGAGCAGTACTTC.

The chain couples TRBV19 to TRBJ1-4; 7 bases map to TRBD1. The V and J ends lost 7 bases and 5 bases, in that order; junction bases with no gene match: 4. The CDR3 spans 13 residues. CDR1 LNHDA and CDR2 SQIVND come from the germline V gene (reference sequence). The CDR3 nucleotides are TGTGCCAGTACGGACAGGCCAAATGAAAAACTGTTTTTT. This sequence encodes CASTDRPNEKLFF.

The chain employs TRBV28 and TRBJ1-5; maybe TRBD1 (5 bases). CDR1 is MDHEN, CDR2 SYDVKM, per germline. Trimming took off 0 bases at V and 4 bases at J, with 7 bases between the two ends. The CDR3 contains 14 residues. CDR3: CASSLWGGNQPQHF. The CDR3 bases are TGTGCCAGCAGTTTATGGGGGGGGAATCAGCCCCAGCATTTT.

V and J are TRBV27 and TRBJ2-7; D may be TRBD1 (6 bases). Germline CDR1 reads MNHEY; CDR2 reads SMNVEV (reference sequence). Deletions cut 6 bases from V and 2 bases from J, with 14 bases between. CDR3 length: 14 residues. The CDR3 protein is CASSSRGGTYEQYF. CDR3 nucleotides: TGTGCCAGCAGCTCGAGAGGGGGTACCTACGAGCAGTACTTC.

The chain couples TRBV5-1 to TRBJ2-5, with 10 bases lining up with TRBD2. Germline V lookup: CDR1 SGHRS, CDR2 YFSETQ. V dropped 9 bases and J dropped 2; count of bases not matched to a gene: 10. The length of the CDR3 is 15 residues. CDR3 nucleotides: TGCGCCACCCAGACTAGCGGGCGATCACAAGAGACCCAGTACTTC. Translated, it gives CATQTSGRSQETQYF.

This clone is a singleton in its sample. The chain uses TRBV12-3 or TRBV12-4 and TRBJ2-1, with TRBD1 as a possible D gene (6 bases). Trimming removed 5 bases at V and 7 bases at J, with 9 bases between. The CDR3 totals 12 residues. The CDR3 reads CASSAGENEQFF. The CDR3 nucleotides are TGTGCCAGCAGTGCAGGGGAAAATGAGCAGTTCTTC.

The rearrangement links TRBV7-6 to TRBJ2-5; no firm D call. CDR3 length equals 15 residues. The germline V gene has CDR1 SGHVS and CDR2 FNYEAQ. Trimming took off 4 bases at V and 2 bases at J, with 14 bases between the two ends. The CDR3: CASSSQSRAQETQYF. CDR3 nucleotides: TGTGCCAGCAGCTCCCAATCCCGAGCTCAAGAGACCCAGTACTTC.

The chain joins TRBV5-1 to TRBJ1-1; 7 bases are shared with TRBD1. Germline V gene sequence: CDR1 SGHRS, CDR2 YFSETQ. This CDR3 contains 14 residues. With 0 bases clipped from V and 4 bases from J, the junction kept 3 bases outside the gene matches. CDR3 in DNA: TGCGCCAGCAGCTTGGAAACAGGGGCCACTGAAGCTTTCTTT. It encodes CASSLETGATEAFF.

V gene TRBV5-1 combines with J gene TRBJ1-2; maybe TRBD1 (6 bases). The V gene's germline CDR1 is SGHRS and CDR2 YFSETQ. The CDR3 is 16 residues long. V dropped 4 bases and J dropped 2 bases, with 18 bases sitting between them. CDR3 nucleotides: TGCGCCAGCAGCCTAAATCCAGGGGCCACCAACTATGGCTACACCTTC. Translating gives CASSLNPGATNYGYTF.

The sample holds one count of this clone. The V gene is TRBV18, the J gene TRBJ2-7; perhaps TRBD2 as D (7 bases). This CDR3 spans 15 amino acids. Germline V lookup: CDR1 KGHSH, CDR2 LQKENI. With 3 bases removed from V and 6 bases from J, the gap between germline ends came to 18 bases. The CDR3 DNA follows: TGTGCCAGCTCACCGTGGGGGGGCCTCCAGGGCGAGCAGTACGTC. Translating gives CASSPWGGLQGEQYV.

This clone was seen a few times. The chain has TRBV2 and TRBJ2-7; tentatively, D is TRBD1 (6 bases). CDR1 and CDR2 (germline): SNHLY, FYNNEI. The CDR3 length is 16 residues. V was cut by 5 bases and J by 4 bases, with 21 bases left in between. Here the CDR3 reads CASSREQGAVGYEQYF. The CDR3 DNA reads as TGTGCCAGCAGTAGGGAACAGGGCGCCGTAGGGTACGAGCAGTACTTC.